This is a list of T cell receptor beta chains from one sample in a study of blood T cell repertoires in COVID-19. Using immunoSEQ multiplex PCR, the repertoire was profiled, and TCRdb retains in-frame clones only, with some absent. The data show under 250,000 clones, with roughly 86% seen just once and 1.5% to 2% held by the top ten. The sequencing input was peripheral blood. The receptors shown here come from a woman aged 60 to 75 who had recovered from COVID-19. Each CDR3 is given with its conserved first and last residue. A D gene is named only where the DNA matches it firmly. The size entry is marked missing in some rows and otherwise reads once, few, many or a size class.

V: TRBV19; length: 12; J: TRBJ2-3; size: .; D: .; CDR3: CASSISQMKQYF; DNA: TGTGCCAGTAGTATTTCGCAGATGAAGCAGTATTTT
V: TRBV5-1; length: 14; J: TRBJ1-2; size: .; D: .; CDR3: CASSLRTEKDGYTF; DNA: TGCGCCAGCAGCTTGCGGACAGAGAAAGATGGCTACACCTTC
V: TRBV7-2; length: 18; J: TRBJ2-5; size: once; D: TRBD2; CDR3: CASSLVISSAGGQETQYF; DNA: TGTGCCAGCAGCTTAGTTATATCCTCTGCGGGGGGTCAAGAGACCCAGTACTTC
V: TRBV7-8; length: 14; J: TRBJ2-7; size: .; D: TRBD1; CDR3: CASSVATGAYEQYF; DNA: TGTGCCAGCAGCGTAGCGACAGGGGCCTACGAGCAGTACTTC
V: TRBV18; length: 14; J: TRBJ2-7; size: .; D: TRBD1; CDR3: CASSPTGQGGEQYF; DNA: TGTGCCAGCTCACCAACGGGACAGGGGGGGGAGCAGTACTTC
V: TRBV3-1/TRBV3-2; length: 15; J: TRBJ2-1; size: .; D: TRBD2; CDR3: CATGSGGRSYNEQFF; DNA: TGTGCCACCGGTAGCGGGGGGCGGTCCTACAATGAGCAGTTCTTC
V: TRBV6-2/TRBV6-3; length: 14; J: TRBJ2-7; size: .; D: .; CDR3: CASSYSVGTYEQYF; DNA: TGTGCCAGCAGTTACTCGGTCGGTACCTACGAGCAGTACTTC
V: TRBV10-3; length: 14; J: TRBJ2-7; size: .; D: TRBD1; CDR3: CAISEGQGADEQYF; DNA: TGTGCCATCAGTGAGGGACAGGGGGCTGACGAGCAGTACTTC
V: TRBV27; length: 14; J: TRBJ2-4; size: .; D: TRBD2; CDR3: CASRASGGPGIQYF; DNA: TGTGCCAGCAGGGCTAGCGGGGGGCCGGGCATTCAGTACTTC
V: TRBV7-6; length: 14; J: TRBJ2-3; size: .; D: .; CDR3: CASTPGGHRDTQYF; DNA: TGTGCCAGCACCCCGGGGGGCCACAGGGATACGCAGTATTTT
V: TRBV19; length: 15; J: TRBJ1-5; size: few; D: TRBD1; CDR3: CASRDRGRGNQPQHF; DNA: TGTGCCAGCCGCGACAGGGGGAGGGGAAATCAGCCCCAGCATTTT
V: TRBV19; length: 15; J: TRBJ2-7; size: .; D: .; CDR3: CASSIAGERGDEQYF; DNA: TGTGCCAGTAGTATAGCGGGGGAGAGAGGGGACGAGCAGTACTTC
V: TRBV7-2; length: 18; J: TRBJ1-2; size: .; D: .; CDR3: CASSFTSVPGIGDYGYTF; DNA: TGTGCCAGCAGCTTTACGTCCGTGCCCGGAATCGGGGACTATGGCTACACCTTC
V: TRBV11-3; length: 17; J: TRBJ2-3; size: .; D: TRBD2; CDR3: CASSPSISGGAGDTQYF; DNA: TGTGCCAGCAGCCCCTCGATTAGCGGGGGGGCCGGAGATACGCAGTATTTT
V: TRBV28; length: 14; J: TRBJ1-1; size: .; D: TRBD1; CDR3: CASKPTGRNTEAFF; DNA: TGTGCCAGCAAACCGACAGGGAGGAACACTGAAGCTTTCTTT
V: TRBV9; length: 16; J: TRBJ2-1; size: .; D: TRBD2; CDR3: CASSVVRRGGINEQFF; DNA: TGTGCCAGCAGCGTAGTAAGGCGGGGGGGCATAAATGAGCAGTTCTTC
V: TRBV5-4; length: 15; J: TRBJ2-7; size: .; D: TRBD1; CDR3: CASSSNRGKGYEQYF; DNA: TGTGCCAGCAGCTCCAACAGGGGAAAGGGCTACGAGCAGTACTTC
V: TRBV2; length: 15; J: TRBJ2-2; size: .; D: .; CDR3: CAREQGPTNTGELFF; DNA: TGTGCCAGGGAGCAGGGGCCAACGAACACCGGGGAGCTGTTTTTT
V: TRBV4-1; length: 15; J: TRBJ2-1; size: .; D: TRBD2; CDR3: CASSQGLVTYNEQFF; DNA: TGCGCCAGCAGCCAGGGACTAGTCACCTACAATGAGCAGTTCTTC
V: TRBV9; length: 13; J: TRBJ1-3; size: .; D: .; CDR3: CASSVDSANTIYF; DNA: TGTGCCAGCAGCGTAGACTCCGCAAACACCATATATTTT
V: TRBV7-3; length: 16; J: TRBJ2-3; size: once; D: TRBD2; CDR3: CASSLTFRGGTDTQYF; DNA: TGTGCCAGCAGCTTAACATTCCGCGGGGGGACAGATACGCAGTATTTT
V: TRBV5-1; length: 15; J: TRBJ1-4; size: .; D: .; CDR3: CASSPTDRTNEKLFF; DNA: TGCGCCAGCAGCCCGACGGACAGAACTAATGAAAAACTGTTTTTT
V: TRBV12-3/TRBV12-4; length: 12; J: TRBJ2-3; size: .; D: .; CDR3: CASSLVTATQYF; DNA: TGTGCCAGCAGTTTAGTTACTGCTACGCAGTATTTT
V: TRBV2; length: 13; J: TRBJ2-1; size: .; D: TRBD1; CDR3: CASSPSGGGEQFF; DNA: TGTGCCAGCAGCCCATCAGGGGGCGGTGAGCAGTTCTTC
V: TRBV9; length: 14; J: TRBJ2-7; size: .; D: TRBD1; CDR3: CASSPGTGLYEQYF; DNA: TGTGCCAGCAGCCCCGGGACAGGACTTTACGAGCAGTACTTC
V: TRBV29-1; length: 15; J: TRBJ2-5; size: .; D: .; CDR3: CSAGGPGRTQETQYF; DNA: TGCAGCGCCGGGGGGCCCGGACGGACCCAAGAGACCCAGTACTTC
V: TRBV12-3/TRBV12-4; length: 12; J: TRBJ2-3; size: .; D: .; CDR3: CASTAARFAQYF; DNA: TGTGCCAGCACCGCCGCTAGATTTGCGCAGTATTTT
V: TRBV28; length: 14; J: TRBJ1-4; size: .; D: .; CDR3: CASRNADTDEKLFF; DNA: TGTGCCAGCAGAAATGCAGACACTGATGAAAAACTGTTTTTT
V: TRBV18; length: 13; J: TRBJ1-1; size: .; D: .; CDR3: CASSQGRATEAFF; DNA: TGTGCCAGCTCTCAGGGGAGGGCCACTGAAGCTTTCTTT
V: TRBV7-3; length: 19; J: TRBJ1-5; size: .; D: .; CDR3: CASSHAGGPRPSENQPQHF; DNA: TGTGCCAGCAGTCATGCGGGGGGCCCACGGCCCTCCGAGAATCAGCCCCAGCATTTT
V: TRBV7-2; length: 14; J: TRBJ1-5; size: few; D: .; CDR3: CASSLGVEARPQHF; DNA: TGTGCCAGCAGCTTAGGGGTGGAGGCGAGGCCCCAGCATTTT
V: TRBV5-1; length: 15; J: TRBJ2-2; size: .; D: TRBD2; CDR3: CASSLVRGGTGELFF; DNA: TGCGCCAGCAGCTTGGTACGGGGGGGAACCGGGGAGCTGTTTTTT
V: TRBV27; length: 15; J: TRBJ2-7; size: .; D: TRBD1; CDR3: CASSIGQGSFYEQYF; DNA: TGTGCCAGCAGTATTGGACAGGGGAGCTTCTACGAGCAGTACTTC
V: TRBV5-4; length: 14; J: TRBJ2-7; size: .; D: TRBD2; CDR3: CASSLGAGAYEQYF; DNA: TGTGCCAGCAGCTTGGGGGCGGGGGCCTACGAGCAGTACTTC
V: TRBV9; length: 13; J: TRBJ2-7; size: .; D: .; CDR3: CASSVLQGSEQYF; DNA: TGTGCCAGCAGCGTACTTCAGGGTAGCGAGCAGTACTTC
V: TRBV5-1; length: 15; J: TRBJ1-6; size: .; D: TRBD1; CDR3: CASSTGTGENSPLHF; DNA: TGCGCCAGCAGCACCGGGACAGGGGAGAATTCACCCCTCCACTTT
V: TRBV5-1; length: 12; J: TRBJ2-3; size: .; D: .; CDR3: CASSSSTDTQYF; DNA: TGCGCCAGCAGCTCTTCCACAGATACGCAGTATTTT
V: TRBV11-2; length: 14; J: TRBJ1-3; size: few; D: .; CDR3: CASSPQSAANTIYF; DNA: TGTGCCAGCAGCCCCCAATCGGCGGCCAACACCATATATTTT
V: TRBV5-5; length: 14; J: TRBJ1-4; size: once; D: .; CDR3: CASSLVYGNEKLFF; DNA: TGTGCCAGCAGCTTGGTTTACGGTAATGAAAAACTGTTTTTT
V: TRBV3-1/TRBV3-2; length: 15; J: TRBJ1-3; size: .; D: .; CDR3: CASSPRADSGNTIYF; DNA: TGTGCCAGCAGCCCCAGGGCGGACTCTGGAAACACCATATATTTT
V: TRBV10-3; length: 17; J: TRBJ2-1; size: once; D: .; CDR3: CAIKGQGFPSSYNEQFF; DNA: TGTGCCATCAAGGGGCAGGGTTTCCCCAGCTCCTACAATGAGCAGTTCTTC
V: TRBV24-1; length: 16; J: TRBJ2-5; size: .; D: TRBD2; CDR3: CATSYGGGVPQETQYF; DNA: TGTGCCACCAGTTATGGCGGGGGGGTGCCACAAGAGACCCAGTACTTC
V: TRBV19; length: 15; J: TRBJ1-6; size: .; D: .; CDR3: CASSIPQGNNSPLHF; DNA: TGTGCCAGTAGTATCCCACAGGGAAATAATTCACCCCTCCACTTT
V: TRBV5-1; length: 12; J: TRBJ1-1; size: .; D: .; CDR3: CASSPESGLAFF; DNA: TGCGCCAGCAGCCCAGAGTCTGGGCTGGCTTTCTTT
V: TRBV3-1/TRBV3-2; length: 15; J: TRBJ2-1; size: .; D: TRBD2; CDR3: CASSTSGSSYNEQFF; DNA: TGTGCCAGCAGTACTAGCGGGAGCTCCTACAATGAGCAGTTCTTC